The present T cell receptor beta chain was sequenced within a study of T cells after yellow fever vaccination. This clonotype showed up many times. Antigen specificity is unknown. Whole-study findings and limits: Reappearance after the booster was seen for most primary-vaccination clones, at 96% CD4 and more than 80% CD8.

TCRdb processed the 5' RACE reads anew with MiXCR; each CDR3 protein has one entry. The table lists about 75,000 distinct CDR3 sequences, around 7% of them singletons. J lost 0 bases, V lost 4 bases, and 8 bases had no gene match. The CDR3 extends over 16 amino acids. From germline, CDR1 is LGHDT and CDR2 YNNKEL (reference sequence). The chain couples TRBV3-1 to TRBJ1-2, with 7 bases matching TRBD1. The sample consisted of CD8+ T cells sorted from PBMCs, taken around 10 days after the first yellow fever vaccination. The sequence came from a young man who received the YFV17D yellow fever vaccine. The CDR3 nucleotides are TGTGCCAGCAGCCCTTTTCGGACAGGCACTAACTATGGCTACACCTTC. Translation gives CASSPFRTGTNYGYTF. Using reference TRBV3-1 and TRBJ1-2 for the parts outside the CDR3, the full variable domain is DTAVSQTPKYLVTQMGNDKSIKCEQNLGHDTMYWYKQDSKKFLKIMFSYNNKELIINETVPNRFSPKSPDKAHLNLHINSLELGDSAVYFCASSPFRTGTNYGYTFGSGTRLTVV.